This T cell receptor beta chain stems from a study of blood T cell repertoires in COVID-19 (dated by TCRdb to the early 2020s). Turning to the overall study: Samples covering the acute and convalescent phases of COVID-19 were provided by collaborators in the United States, Italy and Spain. A de-identified subject ID, COVID-19 status, age in years and sex were almost always included in the sample metadata. The material from the prospective study consisted of cDNA or gDNA derived from T cells, B-cell-depleted T cells, or PBMCs. Where available, HLA class I and class II types were taken from metadata supplied by the sample provider and were not determined by assay-based typing. The repertoires were released in a freely available public database meant as a resource for research on the immune response to SARS-CoV-2. The dataset comprised deeply sampled blood TCRbeta repertoires from subjects exposed to, actively infected with, or recovered from COVID-19. The samples were drawn from the first 160 participants of the ongoing ImmuneRACE study and from 950 to 1,500 subjects provided by 6 global collaborators.

Whole blood was collected in K2EDTA tubes by collaborating institutions according to the institutions' own protocols. For TCRbeta analysis, collaborators shipped samples as frozen whole blood, isolated PBMCs, or DNA extracted from either of those sample types. Between the V and J ends, shortened by 0 bases and 4 bases respectively, the junction contains 27 bases. From cysteine to phenylalanine, the CDR3 is 20 amino acids long. The retained sequence is limited to the CDR3, 60 bases, with the frame set at the first base. CDR1 and CDR2, looked up from the germline V gene, are SGHDN and FVKESK. Concerning this clone itself: The target of this receptor is not known. Base qualities were left out, and no much larger clone turns up one base away.

Here is what the overall study found, with its caveats: The amount of clinical and demographic metadata varied by source and participant and was provided uncurated.

TCRbeta CDR3 regions were amplified from genomic DNA by means of the immunoSEQ Assay, a bias-controlled multiplex PCR. As for how the authors treated the data: The number of nucleated cells in each sample was estimated by amplification of reference gene primers within the assay. To quantify the absolute abundance of each unique TCRbeta CDR3 rearrangement, sequence reads were collapsed and filtered. For each sample, productive Simpson clonality was calculated as the square root of Simpson's diversity index over productive rearrangements. The table comes from immuneACCESS by way of TCRdb, which keeps in-frame sequences with V and J called. Part of the clones is missing from these tables; in studies checked, under half for an unresolved V gene and the rest for unknown reasons. V and J calls and clone size come straight from that table; D and trimming were deduced from the DNA. The sample includes around 700,000 clones, with about nine tenths observed a single time. Over 0.2% of the sample is in the top ten clones.

The chain uses TRBV14 and TRBJ1-1, with TRBD1 perhaps the D gene, on 5 matching bases. Source material: peripheral blood. The TCR was taken from a young woman with acute or convalescent COVID-19. Read as DNA, the sequence is TGTGCCAGCAGCCAAGACCCCGACGGAGCGACGCAGGGCAGGAGCACTGAAGCTTTCTTT. It codes for CASSQDPDGATQGRSTEAFF.